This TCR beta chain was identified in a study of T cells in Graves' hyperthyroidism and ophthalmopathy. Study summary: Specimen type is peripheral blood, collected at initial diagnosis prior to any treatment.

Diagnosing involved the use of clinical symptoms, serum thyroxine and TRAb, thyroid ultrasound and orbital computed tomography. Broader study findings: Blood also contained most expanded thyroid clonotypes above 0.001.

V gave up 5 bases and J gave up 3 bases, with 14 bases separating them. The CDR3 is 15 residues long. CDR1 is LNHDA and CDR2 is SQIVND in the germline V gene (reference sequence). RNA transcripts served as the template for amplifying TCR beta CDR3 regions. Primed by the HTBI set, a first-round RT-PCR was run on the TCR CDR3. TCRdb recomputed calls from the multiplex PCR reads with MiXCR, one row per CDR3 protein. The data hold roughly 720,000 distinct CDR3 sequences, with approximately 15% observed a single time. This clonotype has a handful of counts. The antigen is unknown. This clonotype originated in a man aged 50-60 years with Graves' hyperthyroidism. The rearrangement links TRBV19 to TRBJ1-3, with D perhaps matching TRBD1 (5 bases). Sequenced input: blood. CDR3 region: CASSPQGADGNTIYF. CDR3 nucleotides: TGTGCCAGTAGTCCTCAGGGCGCGGATGGAAACACCATATATTTT.